These 19 T cell receptor beta chains came from one sample sequenced in a study of identical twins. TCRdb re-called the 5' RACE reads through MiXCR, storing one row per CDR3 protein. The profile covers under 300,000 distinct CDR3 sequences, with roughly 13% appearing a single time and 8.5% to 10% taken by the ten largest. Input material: memory (CD45RO+) T cells sorted from blood. The receptors originated from a woman between 18 and 30 years old in good health.

Ten or more counts support this clonotype. This sequence joins TRBV2 and TRBJ2-1; 12 nucleotides agree with TRBD2. The germline V gene has CDR1 SNHLY and CDR2 FYNNEI. Germline trimming cut 10 bases from V and 10 bases from J; bases unmatched to any gene: 8. CDR3 length equals 13 residues. Written as DNA, the CDR3 is TGTGCCACCCAACGGACTAGCGGGGTAGAGCAGTTCTTC. Translation gives CATQRTSGVEQFF.

This clonotype appeared a few times. The J gene is TRBJ2-1, the V gene TRBV5-1; unclear D gene. V lost 0 bases to trimming and J lost 2 bases, with 6 bases between them. The CDR3 consists of 14 residues. Looked up from germline, CDR1 is SGHRS and CDR2 is YFSETQ. In DNA form, the CDR3 reads TGCGCCAGCAGCTTGGAAGGCGCCTACAATGAGCAGTTCTTC. It is translated as CASSLEGAYNEQFF.

This clonotype appeared many times. The chain has TRBV20-1 and TRBJ2-5; 10 nucleotides match TRBD2. The CDR3 loop spans 13 amino acids. The V and J ends lost 2 bases and 5 bases, in that order; junction bases with no gene match: 2. Germline V gives CDR1 DFQATT, CDR2 SNEGSKA (reference sequence). The CDR3 DNA sequence: TGCAGTGCTAGAAAGCGGGGGGGTGAGACCCAGTACTTC. Translation gives CSARKRGGETQYF.

This clonotype was detected ten times or more. V gene TRBV20-1 combines with J gene TRBJ2-5, with 10 bases identical to TRBD2. From germline, CDR1 is DFQATT and CDR2 SNEGSKA (reference sequence). V lost 5 bases to trimming and J lost 2 bases; unmatched junction nucleotides: 8. The CDR3 is 15 amino acids. The chain's CDR3 is CSARLAGARQETQYF. The CDR3 DNA reads TGCAGTGCTCGGCTAGCGGGAGCAAGGCAAGAGACCCAGTACTTC.

This chain connects TRBV7-6 to TRBJ2-5; maybe TRBD2 (6 bases). This CDR3 is 15 amino acids long. Germline CDR1 is SGHVS and CDR2 is FNYEAQ. V shed 0 bases and J shed 1 base, with 9 bases lying between them. In DNA, the CDR3 is TGTGCCAGCAGCTTAGCTGGGACTGCCCAAGAGACCCAGTACTTC. Amino acid sequence: CASSLAGTAQETQYF.

At least ten counts were recorded for this clonotype. One junction end disagrees with the germline gene, perhaps due to a read error. The chain uses TRBV6-2 or TRBV6-3 and TRBJ2-5, with D perhaps TRBD1 or TRBD2 (6 bases each). The CDR3 has 16 residues. The germline V gene encodes CDR1 MNHEY and CDR2 SVGEGT. DNA of the CDR3: TGTGCCAGCAATTACGGGGGCTTTACTACCTCAGAGACCCAGTACTTC. Residues: CASNYGGFTTSETQYF.

This clonotype was observed a few times. The chain combines TRBV4-3 with TRBJ2-1, with D perhaps TRBD2 (5 bases). Germline V lookup: CDR1 LGHNA, CDR2 YSLEER. V lost 0 bases to trimming and J lost 13 bases, with 19 bases between them. The CDR3 consists of 15 residues. The chain's CDR3 is CASSQDTLLKGVQFF. Written as DNA, the CDR3 is TGCGCCAGCAGCCAAGATACACTACTAAAGGGAGTACAGTTCTTC.

The chain carries TRBV5-1 and TRBJ2-7, with TRBD1 as a possible D gene (6 bases). The CDR3 totals 15 residues. The ends were cut back, 4 bases at V and 2 bases at J, with 16 bases in the middle. Germline V gene data show CDR1 as SGHRS and CDR2 as YFSETQ. This CDR3 is CASSKPQGNPYEQYF. CDR3 coding DNA: TGCGCCAGCAGCAAACCACAGGGAAACCCCTACGAGCAGTACTTC.

The chain recombines TRBV20-1 with TRBJ2-2, with 12 bases fitting TRBD2. The junction had 5 bases not matched to a gene; V was cut back by 7 bases and J by 5 bases. The CDR3 has 14 residues. In germline, CDR1 is DFQATT, CDR2 SNEGSKA (reference sequence). The CDR3 loop reads CSGLAGEGTGELFF. DNA of the CDR3: TGCAGTGGACTAGCGGGAGAGGGGACCGGGGAGCTGTTTTTT.

V gene TRBV2 combines with J gene TRBJ2-7; no clear D. CDR1 is SNHLY, CDR2 FYNNEI, per germline. Trimming cost V 5 bases and J 3 bases, with 11 bases left between them. The CDR3 loop spans 13 amino acids. CDR3 DNA: TGTGCCAGCAGTCAAACCGACCACTACGAGCAGTACTTC. This sequence encodes CASSQTDHYEQYF.

CDR3 in DNA: TGCAGTGCTCTGACAGGGGGAGAGGAGACCCAGTACTTC. Translation gives CSALTGGEETQYF. The V call is TRBV20-1, the J call TRBJ2-5; TRBD1 agrees at 9 bases. Germline CDR1 DFQATT, CDR2 SNEGSKA (reference sequence). This CDR3 region has 13 residues. Germline trimming cut 5 bases from V and 5 bases from J; bases unmatched to any gene: 6.

Only a few counts were recorded for this clonotype. This chain joins TRBV12-3 or TRBV12-4 and TRBJ2-5, with D possibly matching TRBD2 (5 bases). This CDR3 has 17 amino acids. Trimming removed 5 bases from V and 2 bases from J, with 21 bases in between. The CDR3 region has the DNA TGTGCCAGCAGTCCTCCCCTAGGAGCGGCCAATCAAGAGACCCAGTACTTC. Amino acids: CASSPPLGAANQETQYF.

This clonotype was observed a handful of times. The genes are TRBV9 and TRBJ2-1, with D perhaps TRBD2 (6 bases). V lost 0 bases, J lost 4 bases, and 11 bases lay in between. The germline CDR1 and CDR2 sequences are SGDLS and YYNGEE. The CDR3 has 15 amino acids. This CDR3 reads CASSVDQTRYNEQFF. CDR3 DNA: TGTGCCAGCAGCGTAGATCAGACTAGATACAATGAGCAGTTCTTC.

With respect to this clonotype: Possible read error: a much larger clone is one base away. The chain is built from TRBV7-3 and TRBJ2-1; 12 nucleotides agree with TRBD2. CDR3 length equals 15 residues. J lost 4 bases, V lost 7 bases, and 5 bases had no gene match. In germline, CDR1 is SGHTA, CDR2 FQGTGA. In DNA form, the CDR3 reads TGTGCCAGCACCTCACTAGCGGGGGGATACAATGAGCAGTTCTTC. Translated: CASTSLAGGYNEQFF.

This clonotype was seen repeatedly, ten times or more. CDR3 in amino acids: CASSLDLAGKETQYF. In DNA, the CDR3 is TGCGCCAGCAGCCTCGATCTAGCGGGGAAGGAGACCCAGTACTTC. The chain joins TRBV5-1 to TRBJ2-5; 9 nucleotides align to TRBD2. The length of the CDR3 is 15 residues. The trim removed 4 bases at V and 5 bases at J, leaving 9 bases unmatched. The germline gives CDR1 SGHRS, CDR2 YFSETQ.

The sample holds a few counts of this clonotype. The chain carries TRBV12-5 and TRBJ1-3; D ambiguous. V was clipped by 5 bases and J by 9 bases, with 14 bases between them. Germline lookup yields CDR1 LGHNT and CDR2 FRNRAP. There are 13 residues in the CDR3. CDR3 sequence: CASGTPSGITIYF. The CDR3 nucleotides are TGTGCTAGTGGTACCCCTTCGGGCATCACCATATATTTT.

This chain links TRBV9 with TRBJ2-3; D is tentatively TRBD1 or TRBD2 (6 bases each). V dropped 6 bases and J dropped 2 bases, with 19 bases sitting between them. CDR3 length equals 16 residues. In germline, CDR1 is SGDLS, CDR2 YYNGEE. The CDR3 DNA sequence: TGTGCCAGCAACGACTTAGCGGAGGGGGTCACAGATACGCAGTATTTT. Residues: CASNDLAEGVTDTQYF.

The V call is TRBV6-1, the J call TRBJ2-6, with unresolved D. Germline V gene data show CDR1 as MNHNS and CDR2 as SASEGT. V was cut by 8 bases and J by 4 bases, with 12 bases left in between. This CDR3 is 14 amino acids long. The CDR3 spells CASARRSGANVLTF. In DNA form, the CDR3 reads TGTGCCAGCGCTCGAAGGTCCGGGGCCAACGTCCTGACTTTC.

This clonotype was observed a few times. The chain links TRBV30 to TRBJ1-1; D unclear. Germline V gives CDR1 GTSNPN, CDR2 SVGIG (reference sequence). The germline V and J ends were trimmed by 2 bases and 4 bases, with 5 bases remaining between them. CDR3 size: 11 residues. This CDR3 reads CAWSWSTEAFF. The CDR3 DNA sequence: TGTGCCTGGAGTTGGAGCACTGAAGCTTTCTTT.